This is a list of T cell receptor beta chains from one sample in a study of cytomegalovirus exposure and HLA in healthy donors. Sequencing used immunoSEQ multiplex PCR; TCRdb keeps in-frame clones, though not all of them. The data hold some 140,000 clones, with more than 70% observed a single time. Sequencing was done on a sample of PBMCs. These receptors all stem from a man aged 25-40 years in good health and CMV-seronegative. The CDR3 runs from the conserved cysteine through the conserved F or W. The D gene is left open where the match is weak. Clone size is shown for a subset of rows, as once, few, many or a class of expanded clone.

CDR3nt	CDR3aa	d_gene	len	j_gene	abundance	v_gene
TGTGCCAGCAGCTTGGACAGGGCCTATGGCTACACCTTC	CASSLDRAYGYTF	NA	13	TRBJ1-2	few	TRBV5-8
TGCGCCAGCAGCCATAATACAGGACGGTCCTACGAGCAGTACTTC	CASSHNTGRSYEQYF	NA	15	TRBJ2-7	NA	TRBV4-1
TGTGCCAGCAGCCAAGAAATAGCGGGAGGGGCAGATACGCAGTATTTT	CASSQEIAGGADTQYF	TRBD2	16	TRBJ2-3	NA	TRBV4-2
TGTGCCAGTAGTCCTAGGACACCTTCTAACTATGGCTACACCTTC	CASSPRTPSNYGYTF	NA	15	TRBJ1-2	few	TRBV19
TGTGCCATCAGCCTCGGACAGGGGTTCTACGAGCAGTACTTC	CAISLGQGFYEQYF	TRBD1	14	TRBJ2-7	NA	TRBV10-3
TGTGCCAGCAGTTTACAGGCAGGTATTTTTTACGAGCAGTACTTC	CASSLQAGIFYEQYF	NA	15	TRBJ2-7	few	TRBV27
TGTGCCAGCATGGGAGAGTTGTACAATGAGCAGTTCTTC	CASMGELYNEQFF	NA	13	TRBJ2-1	NA	TRBV6-5
TGTGCCAGTAGCCCCGGGACAGGGAAGGAGGCCTTC	CASSPGTGKEAF	TRBD1	12	TRBJ1-2	NA	TRBV19
TGTGCCAGCAGTTACTGGGACAGGGGGTCGGATGGCTACACCTTC	CASSYWDRGSDGYTF	TRBD1	15	TRBJ1-2	NA	TRBV2
TGTGCCAGCAGCGTTGGACAGGGGGGGGAAAAACTGTTTTTT	CASSVGQGGEKLFF	TRBD1	14	TRBJ1-4	NA	TRBV9
TGCGCCAGCAGCCCCGACCCTGGAATGGGAGGTCGAGATACGCAGTATTTT	CASSPDPGMGGRDTQYF	NA	17	TRBJ2-3	few	TRBV5-1
TGTGCCAGCAGCTCAAGCGGGAGCACAGATACGCAGTATTTT	CASSSSGSTDTQYF	NA	14	TRBJ2-3	NA	TRBV28
TGCGCCAGCAGCTTGGGACAGGCCCTCATGTTGGGTGGCTACACCTTC	CASSLGQALMLGGYTF	NA	16	TRBJ1-2	once	TRBV5-1
TGTGCCAGTAGGTTAAGACAGTCCATGAACACTGAAGCTTTCTTT	CASRLRQSMNTEAFF	NA	15	TRBJ1-1	few	TRBV19